The 13 T cell receptor beta chains listed next were all sequenced from one sample in a study of T-cell reconstitution after alpha-beta-depleted transplantation in children. A TCRbeta library incorporating unique molecular identifiers was prepared. TCRdb re-called the PCR reads through MiXCR, storing one row per CDR3 protein. The sample consists of 500,000 to 750,000 distinct CDR3 sequences, 25% to 30% of them appearing once. Source: PBMCs, taken before TCRalphabeta/CD19-depleted stem cell transplant. These receptors were collected from a boy less than two years old with Wiskott-Aldrich syndrome, due to receive a stem cell transplant.

This clonotype showed up many times. The V and J genes are TRBV12-3 or TRBV12-4 and TRBJ1-6, with D uncertain. The CDR3 consists of 13 residues. The V gene lost 6 bases and the J gene lost 4 bases, with 7 bases spanning the gap. CDR3 sequence reads: CASRGGYNSPLHF. The CDR3 nucleotides read TGTGCCAGCAGGGGCGGATATAATTCACCCCTCCACTTT.

This chain links TRBV30 with TRBJ1-1; D might be TRBD1 (6 bases). V was cut by 2 bases and J by 4 bases, with 11 bases left in between. The CDR3 runs to 13 residues. Germline loops: CDR1 GTSNPN, CDR2 SVGIG (reference sequence). The CDR3 spells CAWSQQGGTEAFF. The DNA of the CDR3 is TGTGCCTGGAGTCAACAGGGTGGCACTGAAGCTTTCTTT.

Notes on this clonotype: It may be a read error: a sequence one base away is much more abundant. The gene calls are TRBV6-2 or TRBV6-3 and TRBJ1-1, with a weak D call TRBD1 (5 bases). Germline V lookup: CDR1 MNHEY, CDR2 SVGEGT. The CDR3 length is 13 residues. The V gene lost 2 bases and the J gene lost 3 bases, with 7 bases spanning the gap. CDR3 region: CASSYGGYTEAFF. Here the CDR3 DNA reads TGTGCCAGCAGTTACGGGGGTTACACTGAAGCTTTCTTT.

V usage is TRBV4-2 and J usage is TRBJ1-4, with 10 bases identical to TRBD1. V dropped 1 base and J dropped 6; count of bases not matched to a gene: 14. This CDR3 comprises 19 residues. The germline gives CDR1 LGHNA, CDR2 YNFKEQ. The CDR3 reads CASSQASGTGARGHEKLFF. The CDR3 DNA follows: TGTGCCAGCAGCCAAGCCTCCGGGACAGGGGCAAGGGGGCATGAAAAACTGTTTTTT.

This rearrangement joins TRBV24-1 to TRBJ2-1; 10 nucleotides match TRBD1. Germline V lookup: CDR1 KGHDR, CDR2 SFDVKD. J lost 4 bases, V lost 3 bases, and 5 bases had no gene match. The CDR3 loop spans 16 amino acids. The CDR3 DNA follows: TGTGCCACCAGTGATACGACAGGGGGCGCTTACAATGAGCAGTTCTTC. The encoded protein is CATSDTTGGAYNEQFF.

This clonotype has just a few counts. The chain is built from TRBV28 and TRBJ2-7; the D is unclear. From germline, CDR1 is MDHEN and CDR2 SYDVKM. This CDR3 spans 13 amino acids. The V gene lost 2 bases and the J gene lost 3 bases, with 8 bases spanning the gap. CDR3 in amino acids: CASSLGTFYEQYF. CDR3 nucleotides: TGTGCCAGCAGTTTAGGAACTTTCTACGAGCAGTACTTC.

The rearrangement uses TRBV3-1 and TRBJ2-3; no clear D gene. The CDR3 runs to 13 residues. From germline, CDR1 is LGHDT and CDR2 YNNKEL (reference sequence). V lost 3 bases to trimming and J lost 7 bases, with 11 bases between them. CDR3 in amino acids: CASSQEWRHTQYF. The DNA of the CDR3 is TGTGCCAGCAGCCAGGAGTGGAGACATACGCAGTATTTT.

This clonotype was detected a few times. The V gene is TRBV12-3 or TRBV12-4, the J gene TRBJ2-1, with a possible D match to TRBD1 (5 bases). The V end lost 7 bases, the J end lost 2 bases, and 24 bases lay between the germline ends. The CDR3 is 18 residues long. CDR3 DNA: TGTGCCAGCACCACCGGACACAGACAGCCCTGGCCCTACAATGAGCAGTTCTTC. As protein: CASTTGHRQPWPYNEQFF.

CDR3 DNA: TGCGCCAGCAGCTTTTCGGCAGATACGCAGTATTTT. Residues: CASSFSADTQYF. The J gene is TRBJ2-3, the V gene TRBV5-1; D uncertain. Germline assignment: CDR1 SGHRS and CDR2 YFSETQ. Trimming cost V 2 bases and J 4 bases, with 5 bases left between them. The CDR3 has 12 amino acids.

This clonotype was counted between two and nine times. This chain links TRBV7-8 with TRBJ2-1; perhaps TRBD1 as D (5 bases). V was clipped by 4 bases and J by 4 bases, with 14 bases between them. The CDR3 has 15 residues. Germline-derived CDR1 and CDR2 are SGHVS and FQNEAQ. Written as DNA, the CDR3 is TGTGCCAGCAGCTCCGGCGCAGGGATATACAATGAGCAGTTCTTC. Protein: CASSSGAGIYNEQFF.

The V gene is TRBV5-1, the J gene TRBJ1-4; 9 positions match TRBD1. The CDR3 length is 16 residues. The germline V gene has CDR1 SGHRS and CDR2 YFSETQ. Unmatched junction bases numbered 7, after V lost 0 bases and J lost 7 bases. The CDR3 DNA sequence: TGCGCCAGCAGCTTGGAACCCGGGACAGGGATTGAAAAACTGTTTTTT. This sequence encodes CASSLEPGTGIEKLFF.

The chain recombines TRBV12-3 or TRBV12-4 with TRBJ2-2, with 10 bases that match TRBD1. The CDR3 extends over 16 amino acids. V was clipped by 6 bases and J by 4 bases; unmatched bases: 8. The CDR3 loop is CASSVGRTGGTGELFF. In DNA, the CDR3 is TGTGCCAGCAGCGTAGGGCGGACAGGGGGCACCGGGGAGCTGTTTTTT.

The V gene is TRBV5-8, the J gene TRBJ2-4; 7 bases map to TRBD1. This CDR3 is built from 13 residues. The germline V gene has CDR1 SGHTS and CDR2 YDEGEE. The junction had 14 bases not matched to a gene; V was cut back by 4 bases and J by 16 bases. The CDR3 loop is CASSPRDRAFFYF. The CDR3 region has the DNA TGTGCCAGCAGCCCCAGAGACAGGGCCTTTTTCTACTTC.